A selection of T cell receptor beta chains follows, all from one sample in a study of monozygotic twins with cystic fibrosis. TCRdb's copy holds only in-frame clones and misses some; the assay was immunoSEQ multiplex PCR. The sample holds roughly 13,000 clones, 85% to 95% seen once. The sample consisted of blood. The receptors come from a girl aged 2-10 years with cystic fibrosis. Each CDR3 is given with its conserved first and last residue. Fields, in order: D gene, clone size, J gene, V gene, CDR3 protein, CDR3 DNA. A D gene is named only where the DNA matches it firmly. For some rows the clone size is stated as once, few or many, or as a class when expanded; others skip it.

TRBD1	.	TRBJ2-1	TRBV19	CASSTTGDVYNEQFF	TGTGCCAGTAGTACAACAGGGGACGTCTACAATGAGCAGTTCTTC
.	.	TRBJ2-7	TRBV27	CASSPIISYEQYF	TGTGCCAGCAGTCCCATAATCTCCTACGAGCAGTACTTC
.	.	TRBJ2-1	TRBV28	CASSRIGNEQFF	TGTGCCAGTTCCAGGATTGGTAATGAGCAGTTCTTC
TRBD1	.	TRBJ2-5	TRBV2	CASSVRPGQVDGWTQYF	TGTGCCAGCAGTGTTCGGCCGGGACAGGTGGACGGTTGGACCCAGTACTTC
.	.	TRBJ1-1	TRBV6-5	CASSYNRLDTEAFF	TGTGCCAGCAGTTACAACAGGTTGGACACTGAAGCTTTCTTT
.	.	TRBJ1-1	TRBV19	CASKTVGRPNTEAFF	TGTGCCAGCAAAACGGTGGGACGGCCAAACACTGAAGCTTTCTTT
TRBD2	once	TRBJ2-7	TRBV27	CASRGGDYEQYF	TGTGCCAGCCGGGGGGGGGACTACGAGCAGTACTTC
.	.	TRBJ2-7	TRBV6-1	CASSRARGSYEQYF	TGTGCCAGCAGTCGGGCCAGGGGTAGCTACGAGCAGTACTTC
TRBD1	.	TRBJ1-5	TRBV4-1	CASSQAGGLNQPQHF	TGCGCCAGCAGCCAAGCAGGGGGCCTTAATCAGCCCCAGCATTTT
TRBD1	.	TRBJ2-5	TRBV7-7	CASSLERTGKETQYF	TGTGCCAGCAGCTTAGAAAGGACAGGAAAAGAGACCCAGTACTTC
TRBD1	.	TRBJ2-7	TRBV14	CASSPTGATYEQYF	TGTGCCAGCAGCCCGACAGGGGCCACCTACGAGCAGTACTTC
TRBD2	.	TRBJ2-3	TRBV4-3	CASSQEKRGRTDTQYF	TGCGCCAGCAGCCAAGAGAAGCGGGGGCGCACAGATACGCAGTATTTT
TRBD1	once	TRBJ2-7	TRBV20-1	CSAGTDEQYF	TGCAGTGCCGGGACAGACGAGCAGTACTTC
.	.	TRBJ1-1	TRBV27	CASSPPWGTEAFF	TGTGCCAGCAGCCCGCCCTGGGGCACTGAAGCTTTCTTT
.	.	TRBJ1-1	TRBV6-5	CASRTRGLNTEAFF	TGTGCCAGCAGAACAAGGGGTTTGAACACTGAAGCTTTCTTT
.	.	TRBJ2-5	TRBV7-9	CAITEGLLVETQYF	TGTGCCATCACAGAGGGACTGTTGGTTGAGACCCAGTACTTC
TRBD1	.	TRBJ1-1	TRBV11-1	CASSLGTGLRSTEAFF	TGTGCCAGCAGCTTAGGGACAGGGTTGCGGTCCACTGAAGCTTTCTTT
.	.	TRBJ2-7	TRBV14	CASSQGSGGSYEQYF	TGTGCCAGCAGCCAAGGGTCAGGGGGGTCCTACGAGCAGTACTTC
.	.	TRBJ2-7	TRBV11-2	CASTGATYEQYF	TGTGCCAGCACGGGCGCGACCTACGAGCAGTACTTC
.	once	TRBJ2-1	TRBV6-5	CASSYGGITYNEQFF	TGTGCCAGCAGTTACGGCGGGATAACCTACAATGAGCAGTTCTTC
.	.	TRBJ2-1	TRBV5-1	CASSLVGRGEQFF	TGCGCCAGCAGCTTGGTTGGGAGAGGGGAGCAGTTCTTC
TRBD2	.	TRBJ2-3	TRBV6-1	CLTRAGVSDTQYF	TGCCTAACCCGAGCGGGAGTCTCAGATACGCAGTATTTT
TRBD2	once	TRBJ2-2	TRBV7-8	CASSQGGIAGAGNTGELFF	TGTGCCAGCAGCCAAGGAGGAATAGCGGGAGCCGGGAACACCGGGGAGCTGTTTTTT
.	medium-sized	TRBJ1-2	TRBV25-1	CASSGPYGYGYTF	TGTGCCAGCAGCGGCCCTTACGGCTATGGCTACACCTTC